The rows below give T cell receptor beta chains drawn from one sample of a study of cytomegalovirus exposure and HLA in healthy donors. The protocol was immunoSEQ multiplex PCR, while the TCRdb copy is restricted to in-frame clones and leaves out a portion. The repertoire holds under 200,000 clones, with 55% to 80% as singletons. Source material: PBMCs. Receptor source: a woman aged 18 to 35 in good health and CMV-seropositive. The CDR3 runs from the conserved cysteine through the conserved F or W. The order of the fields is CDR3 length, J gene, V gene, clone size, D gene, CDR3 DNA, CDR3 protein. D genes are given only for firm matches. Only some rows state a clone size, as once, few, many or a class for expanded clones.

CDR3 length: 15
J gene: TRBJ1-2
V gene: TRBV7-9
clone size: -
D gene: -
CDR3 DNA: TGTGCCAGCAGCTTAGTGATTTCAGCTAACTATGGCTACACCTTC
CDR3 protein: CASSLVISANYGYTF

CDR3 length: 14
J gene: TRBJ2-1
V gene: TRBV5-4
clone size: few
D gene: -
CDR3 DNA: TGTGCCAGCAGCTTGGAGTGGAGCCACAATGAGCAGTTCTTC
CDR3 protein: CASSLEWSHNEQFF

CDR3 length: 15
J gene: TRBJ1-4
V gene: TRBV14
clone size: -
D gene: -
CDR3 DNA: TGTGCCAGCAGCCAAGATCCCGGGATAAACGAAAAACTGTTTTTT
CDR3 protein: CASSQDPGINEKLFF

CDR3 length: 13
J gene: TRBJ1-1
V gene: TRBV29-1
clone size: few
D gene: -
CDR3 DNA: TGCAGCGTTGAAAGGCAGGGAAACACTGAAGCTTTCTTT
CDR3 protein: CSVERQGNTEAFF

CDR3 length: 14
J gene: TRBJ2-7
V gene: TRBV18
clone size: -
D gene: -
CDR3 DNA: TGTGCCAGCTCACCACCGGTGGTCAGAAGCGAGCAGTACTTC
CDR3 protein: CASSPPVVRSEQYF

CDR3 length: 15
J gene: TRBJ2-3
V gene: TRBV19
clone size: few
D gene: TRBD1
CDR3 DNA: TGTGCCAGTAGAATCGAAACAGGGGATACAGATACGCAGTATTTT
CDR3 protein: CASRIETGDTDTQYF

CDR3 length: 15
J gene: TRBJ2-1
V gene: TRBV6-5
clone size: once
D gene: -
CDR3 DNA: TGTGCCAGCAGTTACGAGGGAGGCTCCTACAATGAGCAGTTCTTC
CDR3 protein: CASSYEGGSYNEQFF

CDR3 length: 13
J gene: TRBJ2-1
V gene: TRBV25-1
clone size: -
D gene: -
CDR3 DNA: TGTGCCAGCAGTCCCCCCGCGTACAATGAGCAGTTCTTC
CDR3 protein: CASSPPAYNEQFF

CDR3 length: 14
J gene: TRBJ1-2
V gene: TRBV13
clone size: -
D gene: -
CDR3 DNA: TGTGCCAGCAGCTTACAGGGTCTTGGCTATGGCTACACCTTC
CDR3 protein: CASSLQGLGYGYTF

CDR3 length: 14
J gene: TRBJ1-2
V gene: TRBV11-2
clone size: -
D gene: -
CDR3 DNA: TGTGCCAGCAGCCTAACTTCGATTGGCTATGGCTACACCTTC
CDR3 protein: CASSLTSIGYGYTF

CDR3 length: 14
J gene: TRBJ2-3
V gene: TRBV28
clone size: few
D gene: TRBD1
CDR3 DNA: TGTGCCAGCAGCGGGACAGGCGTTACAGATACGCAGTATTTT
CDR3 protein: CASSGTGVTDTQYF

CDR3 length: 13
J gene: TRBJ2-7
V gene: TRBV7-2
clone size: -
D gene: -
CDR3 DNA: TGTGCCAGCAGATCCTCAGGGCGGTACGAGCAGTACTTC
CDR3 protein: CASRSSGRYEQYF

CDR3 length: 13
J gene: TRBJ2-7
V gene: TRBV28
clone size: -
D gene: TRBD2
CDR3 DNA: TGTGCCAGCAATCTAGCGGGACCTTACGAGCAGTACTTC
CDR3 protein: CASNLAGPYEQYF

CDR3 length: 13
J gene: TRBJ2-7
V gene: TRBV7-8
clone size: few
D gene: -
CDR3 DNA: TGTGCCAGCAGCTTAGGGGGCCGCTACGAGCAGTACTTC
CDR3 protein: CASSLGGRYEQYF

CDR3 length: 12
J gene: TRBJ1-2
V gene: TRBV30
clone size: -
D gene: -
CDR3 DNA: TGTGCCTGGACGTCCACTGTCTATGGCTACACCTTC
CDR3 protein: CAWTSTVYGYTF

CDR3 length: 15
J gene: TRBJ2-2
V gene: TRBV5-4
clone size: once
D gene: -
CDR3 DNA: TGTGCCAGCAGCTTACCAGGGGCTACCACCGGGGAGCTGTTTTTT
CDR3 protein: CASSLPGATTGELFF

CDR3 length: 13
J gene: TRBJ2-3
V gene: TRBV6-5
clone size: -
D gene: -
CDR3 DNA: TGTGCCAGCACTATTCCCGGCACAGATACGCAGTATTTT
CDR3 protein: CASTIPGTDTQYF

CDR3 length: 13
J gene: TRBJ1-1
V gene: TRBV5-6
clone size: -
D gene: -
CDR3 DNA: TGTGCCAGCAGCTTGGCTAGGAACACTGAAGCTTTCTTT
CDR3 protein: CASSLARNTEAFF

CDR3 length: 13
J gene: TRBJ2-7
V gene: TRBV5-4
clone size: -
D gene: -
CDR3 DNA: TGTGCCAGCAGCTTGGGGCTCACTAGCGAGCAGTACTTC
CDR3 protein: CASSLGLTSEQYF

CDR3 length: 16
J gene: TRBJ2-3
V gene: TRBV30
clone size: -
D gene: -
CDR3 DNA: TGTGCCTGGAGTGAGCACACAGGGCTTAGCACAGATACGCAGTATTTT
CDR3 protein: CAWSEHTGLSTDTQYF

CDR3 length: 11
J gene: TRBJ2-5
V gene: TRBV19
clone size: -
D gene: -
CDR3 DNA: TGTGCCAGTAGTATCCGTAAGACCCAGTACTTC
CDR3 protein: CASSIRKTQYF

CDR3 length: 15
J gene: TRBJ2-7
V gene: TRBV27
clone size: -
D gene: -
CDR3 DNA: TGTGCCAGCAGTTTTAGTACAGGTGGGGCGTACGAGCAGTACTTC
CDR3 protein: CASSFSTGGAYEQYF

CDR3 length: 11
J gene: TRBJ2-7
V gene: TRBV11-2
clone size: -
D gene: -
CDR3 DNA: TGTGCCAGCAGCCTTACTTACGAGCAGTACTTC
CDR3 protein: CASSLTYEQYF

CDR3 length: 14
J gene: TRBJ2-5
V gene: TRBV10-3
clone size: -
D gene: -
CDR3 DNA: TGTGCCATCTCGGAGGGACAGAGCCAAGAGACCCAGTACTTC
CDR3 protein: CAISEGQSQETQYF

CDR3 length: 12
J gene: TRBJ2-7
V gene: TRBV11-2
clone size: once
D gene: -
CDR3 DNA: TGTGCCAGCAGCCCCGGGAACTACGAGCAGTACTTC
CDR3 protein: CASSPGNYEQYF

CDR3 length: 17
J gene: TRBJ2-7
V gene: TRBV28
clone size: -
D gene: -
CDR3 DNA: TGTGCCAGCAGCACCCCGACAGGCGGATTATTCTCCTACGAGCAGTACTTC
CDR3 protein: CASSTPTGGLFSYEQYF

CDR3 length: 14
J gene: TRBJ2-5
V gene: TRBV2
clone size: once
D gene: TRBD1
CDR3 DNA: TGTGCCAGCAGAGGGACAGGGGGAGGAGAGACCCAGTACTTC
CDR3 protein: CASRGTGGGETQYF

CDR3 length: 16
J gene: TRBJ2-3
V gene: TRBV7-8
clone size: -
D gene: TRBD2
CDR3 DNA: TGTGCCAGCAGCGTGGGACTAGCGATTGGCAGAGATACGCAGTATTTT
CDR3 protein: CASSVGLAIGRDTQYF

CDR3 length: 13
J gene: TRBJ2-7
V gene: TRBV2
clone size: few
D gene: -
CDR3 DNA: TGTGCCAGCAGTGTAGACTCCTCCTACGAGCAGTACTTC
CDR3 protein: CASSVDSSYEQYF

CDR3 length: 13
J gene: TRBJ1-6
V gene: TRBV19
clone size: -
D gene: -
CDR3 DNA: TGTGCCAGTAGTAGCAGTAGGCGGTCACCCCTCCACTTT
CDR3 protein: CASSSSRRSPLHF

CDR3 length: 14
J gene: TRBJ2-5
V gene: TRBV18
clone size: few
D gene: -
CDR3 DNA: TGTGCCAGCTCACCAGGGACCGAGCGCGGGGCCCAGTACTTC
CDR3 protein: CASSPGTERGAQYF

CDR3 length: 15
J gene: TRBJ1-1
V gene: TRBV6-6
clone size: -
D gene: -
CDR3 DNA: TGTGCCAGCAGCCTAATCACCGCGGGGAACACTGAAGCTTTCTTT
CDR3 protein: CASSLITAGNTEAFF

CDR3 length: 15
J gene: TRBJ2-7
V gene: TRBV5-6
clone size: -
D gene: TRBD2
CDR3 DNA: TGTGCCAGCAGCGGGGACGGGACTAGCACCTACGAGCAGTACTTC
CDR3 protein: CASSGDGTSTYEQYF

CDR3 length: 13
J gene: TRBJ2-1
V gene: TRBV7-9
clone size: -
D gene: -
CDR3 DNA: TGTGCCAGCAGCGGTCCAGGGTACAATGAGCAGTTCTTC
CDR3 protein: CASSGPGYNEQFF

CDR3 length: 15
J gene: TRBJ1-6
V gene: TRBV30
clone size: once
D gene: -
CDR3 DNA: TGTGCCTGGAGTGTTCTCGTGGGGCATAATTCACCCCTCCACTTT
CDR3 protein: CAWSVLVGHNSPLHF

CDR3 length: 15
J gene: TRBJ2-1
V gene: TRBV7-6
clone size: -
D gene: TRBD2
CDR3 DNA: TGTGCCAGCAGCCTTGGACTAGCGGGCGGCAATGAGCAGTTCTTC
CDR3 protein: CASSLGLAGGNEQFF

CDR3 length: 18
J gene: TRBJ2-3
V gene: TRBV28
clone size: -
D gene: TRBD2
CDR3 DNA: TGTGCCAGCAGTTTTTCGACTAGCGGGAGGGGCGAGGCAGATACGCAGTATTTT
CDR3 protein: CASSFSTSGRGEADTQYF

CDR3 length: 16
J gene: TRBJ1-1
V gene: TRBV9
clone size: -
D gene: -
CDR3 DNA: TGTGCCAGCAGCAACCGAGCCAGGGCGACGAACACTGAAGCTTTCTTT
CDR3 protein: CASSNRARATNTEAFF

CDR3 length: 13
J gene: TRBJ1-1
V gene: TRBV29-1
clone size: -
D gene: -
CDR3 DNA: TGCAGCGGGGAAAGGACAATGAACACTGAAGCTTTCTTT
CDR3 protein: CSGERTMNTEAFF

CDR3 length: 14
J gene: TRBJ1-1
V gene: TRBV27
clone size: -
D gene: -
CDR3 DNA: TGTGCCAGCAGTCGAGGGAGTGGGTACACTGAAGCTTTCTTT
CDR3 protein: CASSRGSGYTEAFF

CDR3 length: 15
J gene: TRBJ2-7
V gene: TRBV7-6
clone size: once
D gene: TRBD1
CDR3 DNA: TGTGCCAGCAGCTCGCAGACAGGGGGCTTAAACGAGCAGTACTTC
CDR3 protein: CASSSQTGGLNEQYF

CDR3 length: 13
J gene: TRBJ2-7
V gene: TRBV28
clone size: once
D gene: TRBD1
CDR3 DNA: TGTGCCAGCAGAGGGACAGGAGCGGGCGAGCAGTACTTC
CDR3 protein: CASRGTGAGEQYF

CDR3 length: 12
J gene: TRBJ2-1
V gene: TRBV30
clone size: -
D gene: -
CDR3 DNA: TGTGCCTGGAGTGCCGGGTACAATGAGCAGTTCTTC
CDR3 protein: CAWSAGYNEQFF

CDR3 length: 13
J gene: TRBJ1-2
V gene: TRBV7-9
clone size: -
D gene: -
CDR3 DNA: TGTGCCAGCAGCCCCCGGGGTGGCTATGGCTACACCTTC
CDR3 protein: CASSPRGGYGYTF